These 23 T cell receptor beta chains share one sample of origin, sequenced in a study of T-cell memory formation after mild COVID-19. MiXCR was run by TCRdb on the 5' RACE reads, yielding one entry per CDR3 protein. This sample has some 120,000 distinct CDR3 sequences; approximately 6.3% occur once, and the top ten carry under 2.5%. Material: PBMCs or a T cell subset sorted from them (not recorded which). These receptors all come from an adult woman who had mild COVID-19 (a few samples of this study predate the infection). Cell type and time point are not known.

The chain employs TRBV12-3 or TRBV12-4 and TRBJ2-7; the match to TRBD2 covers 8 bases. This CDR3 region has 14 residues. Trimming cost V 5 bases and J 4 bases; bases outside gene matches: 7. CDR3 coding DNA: TGTGCCAGCAGTCCCCGGACTAGCCAATACGAGCAGTACTTC. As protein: CASSPRTSQYEQYF.

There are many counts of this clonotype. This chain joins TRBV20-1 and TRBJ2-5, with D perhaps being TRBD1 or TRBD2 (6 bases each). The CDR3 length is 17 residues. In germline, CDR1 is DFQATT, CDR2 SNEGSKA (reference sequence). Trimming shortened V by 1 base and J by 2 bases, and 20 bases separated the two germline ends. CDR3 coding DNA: TGCAGTGCTAGAGGTCCCCCACCGGGGGCTAGGCAAGAGACCCAGTACTTC. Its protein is CSARGPPPGARQETQYF.

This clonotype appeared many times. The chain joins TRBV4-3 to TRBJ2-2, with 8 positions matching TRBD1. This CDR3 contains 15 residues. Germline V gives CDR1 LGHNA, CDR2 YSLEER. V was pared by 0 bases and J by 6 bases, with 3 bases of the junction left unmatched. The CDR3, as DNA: TGCGCCAGCAGCCAAGACAGGGGGCGCCCCGGGGAGCTGTTTTTT. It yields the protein CASSQDRGRPGELFF.

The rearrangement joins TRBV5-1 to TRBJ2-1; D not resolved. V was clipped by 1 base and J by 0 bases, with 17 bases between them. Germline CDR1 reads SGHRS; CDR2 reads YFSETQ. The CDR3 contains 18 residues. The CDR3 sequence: CASSLIPSQGYSYNEQFF. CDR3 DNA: TGCGCCAGCAGCTTGATCCCCTCACAAGGTTACTCCTACAATGAGCAGTTCTTC.

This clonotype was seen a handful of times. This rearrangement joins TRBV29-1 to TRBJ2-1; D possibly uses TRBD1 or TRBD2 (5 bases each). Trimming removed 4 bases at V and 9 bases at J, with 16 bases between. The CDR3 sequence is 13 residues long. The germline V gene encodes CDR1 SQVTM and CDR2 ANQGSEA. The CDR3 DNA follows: TGCAGCGTTGCTTGGGGGAGCCGATTTGAGCAGTTCTTC. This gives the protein CSVAWGSRFEQFF.

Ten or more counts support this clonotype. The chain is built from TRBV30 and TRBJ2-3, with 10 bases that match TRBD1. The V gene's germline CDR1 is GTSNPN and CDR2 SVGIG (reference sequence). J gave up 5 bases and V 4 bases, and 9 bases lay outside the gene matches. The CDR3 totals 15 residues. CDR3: CAWTPGTGVRDTQYF. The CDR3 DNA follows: TGTGCCTGGACGCCCGGGACAGGGGTCCGAGATACGCAGTATTTT.

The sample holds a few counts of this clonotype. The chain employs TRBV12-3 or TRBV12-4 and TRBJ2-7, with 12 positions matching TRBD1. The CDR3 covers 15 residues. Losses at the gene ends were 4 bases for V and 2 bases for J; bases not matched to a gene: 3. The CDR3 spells CASSYRDRGPYEQYF. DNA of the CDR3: TGTGCCAGCAGTTACCGGGACAGGGGGCCCTACGAGCAGTACTTC.

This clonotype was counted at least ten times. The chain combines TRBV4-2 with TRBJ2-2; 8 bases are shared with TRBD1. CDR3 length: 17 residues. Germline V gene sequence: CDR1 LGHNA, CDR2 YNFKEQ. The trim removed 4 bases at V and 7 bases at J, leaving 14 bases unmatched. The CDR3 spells CASSPSHGTGQDGELFF. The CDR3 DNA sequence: TGTGCCAGCAGCCCCTCGCATGGGACAGGACAGGACGGGGAGCTGTTTTTT.

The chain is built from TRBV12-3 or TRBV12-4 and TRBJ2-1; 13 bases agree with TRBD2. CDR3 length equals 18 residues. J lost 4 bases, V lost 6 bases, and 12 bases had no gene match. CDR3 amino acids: CASSIGLAGVVKYNEQFF. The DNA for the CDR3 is TGTGCCAGCAGCATAGGACTAGCGGGAGTAGTTAAGTACAATGAGCAGTTCTTC.

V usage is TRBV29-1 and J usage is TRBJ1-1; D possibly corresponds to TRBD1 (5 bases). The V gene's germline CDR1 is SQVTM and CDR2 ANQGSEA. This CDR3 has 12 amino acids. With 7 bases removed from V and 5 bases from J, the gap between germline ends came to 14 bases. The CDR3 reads CSASGRKTEAFF. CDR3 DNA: TGCAGCGCCTCGGGACGGAAGACTGAAGCTTTCTTT.

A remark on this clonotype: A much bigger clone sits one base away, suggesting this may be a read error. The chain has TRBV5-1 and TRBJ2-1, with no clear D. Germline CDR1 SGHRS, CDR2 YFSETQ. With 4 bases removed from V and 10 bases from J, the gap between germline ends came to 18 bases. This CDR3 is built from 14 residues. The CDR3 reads CASSVGASDVEQFF. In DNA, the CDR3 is TGCGCCAGCAGCGTGGGCGCCTCGGATGTGGAGCAGTTCTTC. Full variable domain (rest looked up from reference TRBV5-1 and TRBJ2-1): KAGVTQTPRYLIKTRGQQVTLSCSPISGHRSVSWYQQTPGQGLQFLFEYFSETQRNKGNFPGRFSGRQFSNSRSEMNVSTLELGDSALYLCASSVGASDVEQFFGPGTRLTVL.

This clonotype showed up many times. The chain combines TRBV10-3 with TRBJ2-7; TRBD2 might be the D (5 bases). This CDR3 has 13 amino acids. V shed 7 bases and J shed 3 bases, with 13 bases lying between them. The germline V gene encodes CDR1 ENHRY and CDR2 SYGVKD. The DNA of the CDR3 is TGTGCCATCAAAGTAGCGACCGGCTACGAGCAGTACTTC. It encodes CAIKVATGYEQYF.

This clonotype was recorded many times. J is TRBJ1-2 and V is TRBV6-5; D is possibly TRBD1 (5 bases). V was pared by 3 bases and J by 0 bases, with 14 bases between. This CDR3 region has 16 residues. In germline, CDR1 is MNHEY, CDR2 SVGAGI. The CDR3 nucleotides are TGTGCCAGCAGTTATTTCCGACAGCCGTCTAACTATGGCTACACCTTC. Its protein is CASSYFRQPSNYGYTF.

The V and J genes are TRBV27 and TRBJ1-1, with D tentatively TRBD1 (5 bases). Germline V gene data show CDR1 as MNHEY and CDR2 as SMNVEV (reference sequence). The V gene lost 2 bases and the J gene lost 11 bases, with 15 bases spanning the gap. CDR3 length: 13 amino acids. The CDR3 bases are TGTGCCAGCAGTTTAACGGGTTCCAGGGCGGCTTTCTTT. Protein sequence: CASSLTGSRAAFF.

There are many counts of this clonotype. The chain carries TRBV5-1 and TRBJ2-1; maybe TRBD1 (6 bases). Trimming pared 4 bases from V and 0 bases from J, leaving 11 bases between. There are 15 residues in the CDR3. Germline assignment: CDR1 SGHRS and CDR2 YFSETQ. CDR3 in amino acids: CASSLLGGSYNEQFF. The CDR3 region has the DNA TGCGCCAGCAGCCTGCTAGGGGGCTCCTACAATGAGCAGTTCTTC.

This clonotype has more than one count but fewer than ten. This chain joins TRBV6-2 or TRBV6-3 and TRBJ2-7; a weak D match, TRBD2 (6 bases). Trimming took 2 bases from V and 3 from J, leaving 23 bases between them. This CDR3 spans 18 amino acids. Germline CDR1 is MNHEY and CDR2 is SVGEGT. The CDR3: CASSYLVAGTFNYYEQYF. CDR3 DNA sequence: TGTGCCAGCAGTTACCTGGTTGCCGGGACTTTCAACTACTACGAGCAGTACTTC.

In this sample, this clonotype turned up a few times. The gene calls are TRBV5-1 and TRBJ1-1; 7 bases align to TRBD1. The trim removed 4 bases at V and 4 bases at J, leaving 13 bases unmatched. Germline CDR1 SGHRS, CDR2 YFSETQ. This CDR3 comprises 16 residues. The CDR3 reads CASSPGMTGRTTEAFF. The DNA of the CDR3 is TGCGCCAGCAGCCCAGGGATGACAGGGAGGACCACTGAAGCTTTCTTT.

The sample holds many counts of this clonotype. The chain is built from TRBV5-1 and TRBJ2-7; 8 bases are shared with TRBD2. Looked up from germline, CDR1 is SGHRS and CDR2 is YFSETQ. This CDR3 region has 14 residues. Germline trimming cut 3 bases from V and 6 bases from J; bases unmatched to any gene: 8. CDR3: CASSSTGGSGEQYF. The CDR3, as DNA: TGCGCCAGCAGCTCCACGGGGGGGTCGGGCGAGCAGTACTTC. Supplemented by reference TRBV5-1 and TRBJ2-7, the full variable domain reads KAGVTQTPRYLIKTRGQQVTLSCSPISGHRSVSWYQQTPGQGLQFLFEYFSETQRNKGNFPGRFSGRQFSNSRSEMNVSTLELGDSALYLCASSSTGGSGEQYFGPGTRLTVT.

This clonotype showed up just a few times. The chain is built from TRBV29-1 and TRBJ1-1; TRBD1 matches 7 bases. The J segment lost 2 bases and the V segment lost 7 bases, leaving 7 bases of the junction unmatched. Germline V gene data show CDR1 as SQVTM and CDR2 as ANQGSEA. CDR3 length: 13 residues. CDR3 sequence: CSATGQTNTEAFF. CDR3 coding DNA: TGCAGCGCAACGGGACAGACAAACACTGAAGCTTTCTTT.

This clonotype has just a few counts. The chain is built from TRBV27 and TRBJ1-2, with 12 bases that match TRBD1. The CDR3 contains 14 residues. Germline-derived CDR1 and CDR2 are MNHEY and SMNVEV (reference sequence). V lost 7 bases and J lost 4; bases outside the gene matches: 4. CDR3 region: CASTGTGGLYGYTF. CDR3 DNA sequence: TGTGCCAGCACGGGGACAGGGGGCCTCTATGGCTACACCTTC.

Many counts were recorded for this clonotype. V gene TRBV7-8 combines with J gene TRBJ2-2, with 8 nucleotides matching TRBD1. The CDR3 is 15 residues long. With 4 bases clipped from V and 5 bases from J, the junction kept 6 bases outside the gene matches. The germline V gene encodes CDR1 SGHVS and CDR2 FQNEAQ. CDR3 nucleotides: TGTGCCAGCAGCTATCGGGACAGGTGGACCGGGGAGCTGTTTTTT. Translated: CASSYRDRWTGELFF.

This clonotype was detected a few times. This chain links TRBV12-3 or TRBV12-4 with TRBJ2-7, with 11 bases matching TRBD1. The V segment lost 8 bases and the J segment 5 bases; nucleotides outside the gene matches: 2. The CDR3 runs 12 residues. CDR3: CASGTGGNEQYF. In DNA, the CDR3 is TGTGCCAGCGGGACAGGGGGGAACGAGCAGTACTTC.

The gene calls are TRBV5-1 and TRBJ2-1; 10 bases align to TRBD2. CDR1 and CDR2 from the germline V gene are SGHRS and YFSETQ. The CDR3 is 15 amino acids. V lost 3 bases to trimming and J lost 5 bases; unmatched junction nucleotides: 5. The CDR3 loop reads CASSWTSGTNNEQFF. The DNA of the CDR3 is TGCGCCAGCAGCTGGACTAGCGGAACAAACAATGAGCAGTTCTTC. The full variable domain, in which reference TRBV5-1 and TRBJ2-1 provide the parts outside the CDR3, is KAGVTQTPRYLIKTRGQQVTLSCSPISGHRSVSWYQQTPGQGLQFLFEYFSETQRNKGNFPGRFSGRQFSNSRSEMNVSTLELGDSALYLCASSWTSGTNNEQFFGPGTRLTVL.